This is a list of T cell receptor beta chains from one sample in a study of CD4+ T cells in melanoma. The assay was immunoSEQ multiplex PCR, and TCRdb's table has in-frame clones only and misses some. The table lists 11,000 or so clones, roughly two thirds of them singletons. Material: cells from a culture (not recorded whether cultured in vitro). These receptors all stem from a human donor with melanoma. The CDR3 runs from the conserved cysteine through the conserved F or W. Each record gives: V gene, D gene, clone size, J gene, CDR3 protein, CDR3 DNA. D genes are given only for firm matches. Clone sizes are given selectively: once, few, many, or a class where the clone is expanded.

TRBV30	-	-	TRBJ1-6	CAWSRDSAAPLHF	TGTGCCTGGAGTCGGGACTCAGCGGCCCCCCTCCACTTT
TRBV7-9	-	-	TRBJ1-3	CASSLALTSGNTIYF	TGTGCCAGCAGCTTAGCACTCACCTCTGGAAACACCATATATTTT
TRBV29-1	TRBD1	-	TRBJ2-7	CSVTPGQGGNEQYF	TGCAGCGTTACCCCGGGACAGGGGGGTAACGAGCAGTACTTC
TRBV7-9	-	-	TRBJ1-1	CASSLQGNTEAFF	TGTGCCAGCAGCCTACAGGGGAACACTGAAGCTTTCTTT
TRBV6-1	-	few	TRBJ2-7	CASSEASGRAYEQYF	TGTGCCAGCAGTGAAGCATCCGGGAGAGCCTACGAGCAGTACTTC
TRBV7-2	-	-	TRBJ1-1	CASSFGTTIITEAFF	TGTGCCAGCAGCTTCGGGACGACAATCATTACGGAAGCTTTCTTT
TRBV5-8	-	once	TRBJ1-2	CASSLGHNYGYTF	TGTGCCAGCAGCTTGGGGCACAACTATGGCTACACCTTC
TRBV2	-	-	TRBJ1-5	CASSEWLSQPQHF	TGTGCCAGCAGTGAATGGCTCTCTCAGCCCCAGCATTTT
TRBV7-9	TRBD2	-	TRBJ2-3	CASSRSSAGGLSDTQYF	TGTGCCAGCAGCCGATCCTCAGCGGGGGGCCTGTCGGATACGCAGTATTTT
TRBV19	-	few	TRBJ1-4	CASKREPATNEKLFF	TGTGCCAGTAAGAGAGAACCTGCAACTAATGAAAAACTGTTTTTT
TRBV6-1	TRBD1	-	TRBJ1-4	CASSEEGTGNEKLFF	TGTGCCAGCAGTGAGGAGGGGACAGGGAATGAAAAACTGTTTTTT